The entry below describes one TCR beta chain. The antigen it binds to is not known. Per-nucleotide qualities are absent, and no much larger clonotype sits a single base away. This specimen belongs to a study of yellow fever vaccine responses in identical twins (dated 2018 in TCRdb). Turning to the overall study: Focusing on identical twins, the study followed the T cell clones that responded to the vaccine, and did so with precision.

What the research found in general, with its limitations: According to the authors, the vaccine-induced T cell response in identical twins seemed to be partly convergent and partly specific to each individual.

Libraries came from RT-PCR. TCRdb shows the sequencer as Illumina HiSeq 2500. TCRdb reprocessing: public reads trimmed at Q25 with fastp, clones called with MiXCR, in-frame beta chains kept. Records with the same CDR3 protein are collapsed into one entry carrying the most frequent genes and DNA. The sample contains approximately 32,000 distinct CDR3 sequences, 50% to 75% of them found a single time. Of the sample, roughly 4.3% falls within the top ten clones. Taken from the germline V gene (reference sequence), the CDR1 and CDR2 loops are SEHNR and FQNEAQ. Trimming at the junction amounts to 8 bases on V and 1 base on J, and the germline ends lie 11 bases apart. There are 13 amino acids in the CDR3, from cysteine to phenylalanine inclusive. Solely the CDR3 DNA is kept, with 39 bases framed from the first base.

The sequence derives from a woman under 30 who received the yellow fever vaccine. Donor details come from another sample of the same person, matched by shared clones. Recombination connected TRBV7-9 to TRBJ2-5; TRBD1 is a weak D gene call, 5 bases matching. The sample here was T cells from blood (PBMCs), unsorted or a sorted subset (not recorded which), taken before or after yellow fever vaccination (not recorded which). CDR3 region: CASARQSQETQYF. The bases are TGTGCCAGCGCCAGACAGTCCCAAGAGACCCAGTACTTC.